This entry features one T cell receptor (beta chain) sequence. Cohort assignment relied on participant-reported clinical history. This sample is drawn from a study of blood T cell repertoires in COVID-19. In the study overall: The United States, Italy and Spain supplied acute and convalescent COVID-19 samples.

TCRdb's table, derived via immunoSEQ multiplex PCR, lists solely in-frame clones and lacks some. This repertoire shows over 200,000 clones, about nine tenths found once; its top ten account for around 15%. Germline V gene sequence: CDR1 SEHNR, CDR2 FQNEAQ (reference sequence). This CDR3 is built from 16 residues. Trimming stripped 5 bases from V and 8 bases from J, with 21 bases between. Material for sequencing was PBMCs or T cells enriched from blood (not recorded which). The clonotype comes from a man between 18 and 35 years old who had recovered from COVID-19. This chain links TRBV7-9 with TRBJ1-4; weak D call: TRBD1 (5 bases). The CDR3 DNA reads TGTGCCAGCAGCCCAGGGAAGAAGGTTGTGAACGAAAAACTGTTTTTT. It specifies CASSPGKKVVNEKLFF.